The clone carrying this TCR beta chain was seen more than once but under ten times. The antigen is unknown. The sample belongs to a study of early T cells in non-severe SARS-CoV-2 infection. On the study more broadly: Chains from this unsorted whole-blood bulk RNA could not be paired.

Study results and caveats: Reliance on VDJdb matching favored anti-spike CD8 responses; private and CD4 specificities were missed.

Unique molecular identifiers (one per individual cDNA molecule) were attached. A single record per CDR3 protein comes from TCRdb applying MiXCR to the 5' RACE reads. Of 20,000 to 30,000 distinct CDR3 sequences listed, approximately 5.1% are singletons. The CDR3 sequence is 14 residues long. V lost 9 bases and J lost 8, with 19 bases in between. Germline V CDR1 and CDR2: LNHDA, SQIVND (reference sequence). The chain combines TRBV19 with TRBJ1-4, with D perhaps matching TRBD1 (5 bases). The TCR originated in an adult who was a healthcare worker with PCR-confirmed SARS-CoV-2 infection or an uninfected control (not recorded which). The sequenced material came from whole blood. The DNA of the CDR3 is TGTGCCAGCCAGACGAGTGCAACAGGCGAAAAACTGTTTTTT. Translation: CASQTSATGEKLFF.